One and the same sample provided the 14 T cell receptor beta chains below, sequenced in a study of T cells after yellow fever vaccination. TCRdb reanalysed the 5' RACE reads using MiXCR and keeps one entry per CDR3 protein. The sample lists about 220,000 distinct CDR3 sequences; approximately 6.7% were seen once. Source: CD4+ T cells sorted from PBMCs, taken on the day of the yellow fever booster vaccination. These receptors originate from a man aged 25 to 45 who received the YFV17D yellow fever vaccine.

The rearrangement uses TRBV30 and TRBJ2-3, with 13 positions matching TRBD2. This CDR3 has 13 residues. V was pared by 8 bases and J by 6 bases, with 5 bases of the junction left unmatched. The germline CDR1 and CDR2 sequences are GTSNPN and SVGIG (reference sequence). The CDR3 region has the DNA TGTGCCGGGACTAGCGGGACCCAGGATACGCAGTATTTT. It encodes CAGTSGTQDTQYF.

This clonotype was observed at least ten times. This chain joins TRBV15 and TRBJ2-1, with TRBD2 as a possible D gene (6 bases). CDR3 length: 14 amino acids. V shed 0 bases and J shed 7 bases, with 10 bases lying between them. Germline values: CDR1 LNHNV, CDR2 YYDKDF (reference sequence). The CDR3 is CATSRDNRGNEQFF. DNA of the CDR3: TGTGCCACCAGCAGAGACAACCGGGGGAATGAGCAGTTCTTC.

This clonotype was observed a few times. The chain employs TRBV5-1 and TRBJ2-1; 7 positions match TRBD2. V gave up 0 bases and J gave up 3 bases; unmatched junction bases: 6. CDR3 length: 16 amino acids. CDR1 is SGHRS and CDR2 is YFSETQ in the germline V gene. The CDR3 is CASSLGGGSLYNEQFF. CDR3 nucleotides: TGCGCCAGCAGCTTGGGCGGCGGGAGCCTCTACAATGAGCAGTTCTTC.

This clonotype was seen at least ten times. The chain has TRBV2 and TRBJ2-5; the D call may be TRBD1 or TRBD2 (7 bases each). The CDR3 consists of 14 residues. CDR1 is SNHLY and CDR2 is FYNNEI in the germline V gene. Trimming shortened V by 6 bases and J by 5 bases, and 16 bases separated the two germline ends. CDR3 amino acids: CASRRGGGVETQYF. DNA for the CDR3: TGTGCCAGCAGAAGGGGAGGGGGCGTGGAGACCCAGTACTTC.

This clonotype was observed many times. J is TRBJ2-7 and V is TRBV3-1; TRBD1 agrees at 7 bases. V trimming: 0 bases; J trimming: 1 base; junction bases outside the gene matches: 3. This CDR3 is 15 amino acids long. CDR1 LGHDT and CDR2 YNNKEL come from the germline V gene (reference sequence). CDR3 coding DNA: TGTGCCAGCAGCCAAGAGGAGACAGGGTCCTACGAGCAGTACTTC. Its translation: CASSQEETGSYEQYF.

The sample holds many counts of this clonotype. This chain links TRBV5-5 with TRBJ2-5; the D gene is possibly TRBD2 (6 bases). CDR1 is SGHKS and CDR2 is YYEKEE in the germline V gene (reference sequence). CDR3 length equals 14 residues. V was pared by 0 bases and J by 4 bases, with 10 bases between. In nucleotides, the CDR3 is TGTGCCAGCAGCTTGGTTCTGCGGGGAGAGACCCAGTACTTC. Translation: CASSLVLRGETQYF.

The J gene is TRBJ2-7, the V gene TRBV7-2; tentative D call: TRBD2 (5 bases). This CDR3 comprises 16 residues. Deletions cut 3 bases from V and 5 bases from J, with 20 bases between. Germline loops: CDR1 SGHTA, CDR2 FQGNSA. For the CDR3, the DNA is TGTGCCAGCAGCTTCTACGGGATCCCGCCAGGCAACGAGCAGTACTTC. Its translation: CASSFYGIPPGNEQYF.

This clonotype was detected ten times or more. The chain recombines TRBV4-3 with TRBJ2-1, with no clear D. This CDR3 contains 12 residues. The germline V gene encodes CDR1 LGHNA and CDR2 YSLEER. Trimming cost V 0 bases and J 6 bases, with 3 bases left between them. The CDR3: CASSQEGNEQFF. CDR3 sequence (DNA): TGCGCCAGCAGCCAAGAGGGCAATGAGCAGTTCTTC.

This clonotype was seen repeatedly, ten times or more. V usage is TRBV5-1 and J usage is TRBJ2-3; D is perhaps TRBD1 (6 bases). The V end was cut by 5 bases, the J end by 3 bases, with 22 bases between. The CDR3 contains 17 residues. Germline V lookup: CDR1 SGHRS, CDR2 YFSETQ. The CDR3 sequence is CASRQGQNPLGTDTQYF. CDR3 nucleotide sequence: TGCGCCAGCAGACAAGGACAGAATCCCCTGGGGACAGATACGCAGTATTTT.

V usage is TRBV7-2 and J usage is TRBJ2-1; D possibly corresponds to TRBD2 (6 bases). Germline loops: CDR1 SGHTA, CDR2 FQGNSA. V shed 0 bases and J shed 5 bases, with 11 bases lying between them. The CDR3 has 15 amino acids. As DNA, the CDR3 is TGTGCCAGCAGCTTAGCGCGAATAGCGGACAATGAGCAGTTCTTC. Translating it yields CASSLARIADNEQFF.

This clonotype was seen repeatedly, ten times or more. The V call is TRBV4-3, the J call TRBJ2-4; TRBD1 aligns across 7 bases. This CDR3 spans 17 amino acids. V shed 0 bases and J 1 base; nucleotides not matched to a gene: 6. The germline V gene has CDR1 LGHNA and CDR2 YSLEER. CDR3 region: CASSQDSMDRAKNIQYF. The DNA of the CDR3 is TGCGCCAGCAGCCAAGATAGTATGGACAGGGCCAAAAACATTCAGTACTTC.

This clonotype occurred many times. CDR3 protein: CASSRGQGTTGELFF. The CDR3 nucleotides read TGTGCCAGCAGCCGTGGACAGGGGACCACCGGGGAGCTGTTTTTT. This rearrangement joins TRBV5-4 to TRBJ2-2; 9 bases fit TRBD1. V lost 4 bases and J lost 4; bases outside the gene matches: 5. This CDR3 is built from 15 residues. The germline CDR1 and CDR2 sequences are SGHNT and YYREEE (reference sequence). Filled out from reference TRBV5-4 and TRBJ2-2, the complete variable domain reads ETGVTQSPTHLIKTRGQQVTLRCSSQSGHNTVSWYQQALGQGPQFIFQYYREEENGRGNFPPRFSGLQFPNYSSELNVNALELDDSALYLCASSRGQGTTGELFFGEGSRLTVL.

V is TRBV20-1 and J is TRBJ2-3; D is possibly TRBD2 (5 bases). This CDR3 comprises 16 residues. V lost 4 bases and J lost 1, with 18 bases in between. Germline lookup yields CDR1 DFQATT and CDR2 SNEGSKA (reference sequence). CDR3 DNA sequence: TGCAGTGCTACTAACGGGATGGGCGCGGGCACAGATACGCAGTATTTT. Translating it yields CSATNGMGAGTDTQYF.

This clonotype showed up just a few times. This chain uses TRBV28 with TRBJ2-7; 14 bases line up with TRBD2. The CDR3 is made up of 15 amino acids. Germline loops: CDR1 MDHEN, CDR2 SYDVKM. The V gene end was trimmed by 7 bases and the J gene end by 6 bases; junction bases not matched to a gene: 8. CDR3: CASKGLAGAQGEQYF. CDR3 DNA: TGTGCCAGCAAGGGACTAGCGGGAGCCCAAGGCGAGCAGTACTTC. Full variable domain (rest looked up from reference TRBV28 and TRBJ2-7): DVKVTQSSRYLVKRTGEKVFLECVQDMDHENMFWYRQDPGLGLRLIYFSYDVKMKEKGDIPEGYSVSREKKERFSLILESASTNQTSMYLCASKGLAGAQGEQYFGPGTRLTVT.